This T cell receptor beta chain was observed in a study of blood T cell repertoires in COVID-19. Clones were read by immunoSEQ multiplex PCR, and TCRdb kept only the in-frame ones, dropping some. The sample lists 300,000 or so clones; around 87% were seen once. The TCR sequence derives from a man between 50 and 59 years old with active or convalescent COVID-19. Sequencing input: peripheral blood.

This chain's CDR3 is CASSQWTSGWNNEQFF. The CDR3 nucleotides read TGCGCCAGCAGTCAATGGACTAGCGGATGGAACAATGAGCAGTTCTTC. This rearrangement joins TRBV23-1 to TRBJ2-1, with 10 bases identical to TRBD2. TRBV23-1 is filed as an ORF, its function uncertain. The CDR3 runs to 16 residues. V gave up 1 base and J gave up 5 bases; unmatched junction bases: 5.